These 21 T cell receptor beta chains originate from one sample sequenced in a study of cytomegalovirus exposure and HLA in healthy donors. Primers included in the PCR were 60 Vbeta and 13 Jbeta primers. Method: immunoSEQ multiplex PCR; TCRdb's copy keeps in-frame clones and lacks some. The sample holds some 220,000 clones, about three quarters seen once. The sample taken for sequencing was PBMCs. These receptors came from a boy aged 10-17 years in good health and CMV-seronegative.

The V and J genes are TRBV7-8 and TRBJ1-2, with 7 bases aligning to TRBD1. The CDR3 totals 15 residues. V was pared by 1 base and J by 2 bases, with 4 bases of the junction left unmatched. The germline CDR1 and CDR2 sequences are SGHVS and FQNEAQ. The chain's CDR3 is CASSLGGGGNYGYTF. The DNA for the CDR3 is TGTGCCAGCAGCTTAGGTGGAGGGGGCAACTATGGCTACACCTTC.

The chain couples TRBV6-6 to TRBJ2-1; D may be TRBD2 (6 bases). The V gene lost 6 bases and the J gene lost 8 bases, with 11 bases spanning the gap. Germline V lookup: CDR1 MNHNY, CDR2 SVGAGI (reference sequence). The CDR3 is 12 amino acids. This chain's CDR3 is CASSGGVDEQFF. DNA of the CDR3: TGTGCCAGCAGCGGAGGGGTTGATGAGCAGTTCTTC.

This clone came up once. This chain joins TRBV4-2 and TRBJ2-7; unclear D gene. Trimming removed 0 bases from V and 2 bases from J, with 11 bases in between. CDR3 length equals 15 residues. Germline V gene data show CDR1 as LGHNA and CDR2 as YNFKEQ. Here the CDR3 reads CASSQDLHSPYEQYF. The CDR3 coding sequence is TGTGCCAGCAGCCAAGATCTGCACAGCCCCTACGAGCAGTACTTC.

This clone was detected once. V and J are TRBV18 and TRBJ2-3; TRBD1 agrees at 8 bases. After removal of 6 bases from V and 4 bases from J, the junction contained 6 bases not matched to a gene. The CDR3 length is 14 residues. In germline, CDR1 is KGHSH, CDR2 LQKENI. CDR3: CASSSDRGPDTQYF. CDR3 in DNA: TGTGCCAGCTCTTCTGACAGGGGCCCAGATACGCAGTATTTT. Using reference TRBV18 and TRBJ2-3 for the parts outside the CDR3, the full variable domain is NAGVMQNPRHLVRRRGQEARLRCSPMKGHSHVYWYRQLPEEGLKFMVYLQKENIIDESGMPKERFSAEFPKEGPSILRIQQVVRGDSAAYFCASSSDRGPDTQYFGPGTRLTVL.

CDR3 amino acids: CASSYLQGEEDEQYF. CDR3 nucleotides: TGCGCCAGCAGCTACCTACAGGGGGAAGAGGACGAGCAGTACTTC. This rearrangement joins TRBV5-1 to TRBJ2-7; TRBD1 matches 8 bases. The CDR3 consists of 15 residues. Germline lookup yields CDR1 SGHRS and CDR2 YFSETQ. J gave up 5 bases and V 3 bases, and 10 bases lay outside the gene matches.

This clone was seen only once. This chain uses TRBV6-5 with TRBJ1-1, with D perhaps matching TRBD1 (5 bases). The CDR3 consists of 14 residues. Trimming left V 4 bases short and J 1 base short, with 10 bases between. From germline, CDR1 is MNHEY and CDR2 SVGAGI. The CDR3 here is CASSSLTGNTEAFF. The CDR3 DNA sequence: TGTGCCAGCAGTTCCCTCACAGGGAACACTGAAGCTTTCTTT.

The chain couples TRBV29-1 to TRBJ2-5, with 8 bases that match TRBD1. This CDR3 is 14 amino acids long. Germline loops: CDR1 SQVTM, CDR2 ANQGSEA. V trimming: 5 bases; J trimming: 4 bases; junction bases outside the gene matches: 9. The CDR3 DNA sequence: TGCAGCGTTCGGACGACAGGGGCGGGAGAGACCCAGTACTTC. The encoded protein is CSVRTTGAGETQYF.

The V gene is TRBV2, the J gene TRBJ2-2, with 7 bases that match TRBD1. Unmatched junction bases numbered 7, after V lost 3 bases and J lost 0 bases. CDR3 length: 17 amino acids. CDR1 and CDR2 from the germline V gene are SNHLY and FYNNEI. CDR3 nucleotide sequence: TGTGCCAGCAGTGACTGGGGACAGACCTCGAACACCGGGGAGCTGTTTTTT. Translation: CASSDWGQTSNTGELFF.

This rearrangement joins TRBV5-1 to TRBJ1-1, with 12 bases matching TRBD1. The CDR3 extends over 16 amino acids. With 7 bases clipped from V and 5 bases from J, the junction kept 12 bases outside the gene matches. Germline V CDR1 and CDR2: SGHRS, YFSETQ. The CDR3 DNA sequence: TGCGCCAGCCGTCGACCGGGACAGGGGGCGCGTACTGAAGCTTTCTTT. As protein: CASRRPGQGARTEAFF.

This rearrangement joins TRBV10-1 to TRBJ2-2; D may be TRBD2 (5 bases). This CDR3 spans 16 amino acids. The ends were cut back, 4 bases at V and 0 bases at J, with 12 bases in the middle. CDR1 WNHNN and CDR2 SYGVQD come from the germline V gene (reference sequence). This chain's CDR3 is CASSVESGANTGELFF. DNA for the CDR3: TGCGCCAGCAGTGTTGAAAGCGGAGCGAACACCGGGGAGCTGTTTTTT.

The genes are TRBV19 and TRBJ1-2; D unclear. The V gene's germline CDR1 is LNHDA and CDR2 SQIVND (reference sequence). The V gene lost 5 bases and the J gene lost 1 base, with 8 bases spanning the gap. This CDR3 is built from 13 residues. The CDR3 here is CASSEGVNYGYTF. DNA for the CDR3: TGTGCCAGTAGTGAGGGAGTTAACTATGGCTACACCTTC. Together with reference TRBV19 and TRBJ1-2, the CDR3 gives the full variable domain: DGGITQSPKYLFRKEGQNVTLSCEQNLNHDAMYWYRQDPGQGLRLIYYSQIVNDFQKGDIAEGYSVSREKKESFPLTVTSAQKNPTAFYLCASSEGVNYGYTFGSGTRLTVV.

The rearrangement joins TRBV7-2 to TRBJ1-2; weak D call: TRBD1 (5 bases). The germline V and J ends were trimmed by 5 bases and 8 bases, with 12 bases remaining between them. This CDR3 region has 12 residues. CDR1 is SGHTA, CDR2 FQGNSA, per germline. The CDR3 bases are TGTGCCAGCAGCCTTGACAGATTCGGCTACACCTTC. Amino acid sequence: CASSLDRFGYTF.

The chain combines TRBV5-1 with TRBJ1-1; no definite D call. Germline lookup yields CDR1 SGHRS and CDR2 YFSETQ. The CDR3 has 13 residues. Trimming cost V 1 base and J 5 bases, with 9 bases left between them. The CDR3 nucleotides are TGCGCCAGCAGCTTGTTCTTAATAACTGAAGCTTTCTTT. Translating it yields CASSLFLITEAFF.

This rearrangement joins TRBV29-1 to TRBJ1-1; a possible D gene is TRBD1 (6 bases). V shed 7 bases and J shed 2 bases, with 17 bases lying between them. Germline loops: CDR1 SQVTM, CDR2 ANQGSEA. The CDR3 is 14 residues long. The CDR3 DNA is TGCAGCGCTGGGAGGGGGACAACTAACACTGAAGCTTTCTTT. Translating it yields CSAGRGTTNTEAFF.

The CDR3 region is CASSERDRGEEQYF. The CDR3 DNA reads TGTGCCAGCAGTGAAAGGGACAGGGGGGAGGAGCAGTACTTC. V usage is TRBV6-5 and J usage is TRBJ2-7, with 11 bases lining up with TRBD1. The V and J ends lost 5 bases and 7 bases, in that order; junction bases with no gene match: 7. The CDR3 consists of 14 residues. The germline gives CDR1 MNHEY, CDR2 SVGAGI.

The chain has TRBV2 and TRBJ2-5; D unresolved. The J call may be wrong; the DNA end is better matched by TRBJ2-7. The CDR3 is made up of 17 amino acids. The V gene's germline CDR1 is SNHLY and CDR2 FYNNEI. The DNA for the CDR3 is TGTGCCAGCAGTGAGTCATGGCGCTATGTTGACTCCTACGAGCAGTACTTC. Translation: CASSESWRYVDSYEQYF.

This chain uses TRBV14 with TRBJ1-2; the D is unclear. Germline V gives CDR1 SGHDN, CDR2 FVKESK. This CDR3 is 13 amino acids long. V gave up 2 bases and J gave up 3 bases, with 7 bases separating them. This CDR3 is CASSQHLDYGYTF. CDR3 DNA sequence: TGTGCCAGCAGCCAACACCTAGACTATGGCTACACCTTC. The full variable domain, rest sourced from reference TRBV14 and TRBJ1-2, is EAGVTQFPSHSVIEKGQTVTLRCDPISGHDNLYWYRRVMGKEIKFLLHFVKESKQDESGMPNNRFLAERTGGTYSTLKVQPAELEDSGVYFCASSQHLDYGYTFGSGTRLTVV.

V gene TRBV30 combines with J gene TRBJ2-6, with 7 bases fitting TRBD2. Germline V gives CDR1 GTSNPN, CDR2 SVGIG (reference sequence). The trim removed 2 bases at V and 0 bases at J, leaving 4 bases unmatched. The CDR3 runs to 16 residues. CDR3 DNA sequence: TGTGCCTGGAGTACCGGGGGGACCTCTGGGGCCAACGTCCTGACTTTC. Amino acids: CAWSTGGTSGANVLTF.

The rearrangement links TRBV7-8 to TRBJ2-2; D not resolved. V shed 8 bases and J shed 0 bases, with 10 bases lying between them. Germline V lookup: CDR1 SGHVS, CDR2 FQNEAQ. The CDR3 length is 14 residues. CDR3 amino acids: CASRLQTNTGELFF. As DNA, the CDR3 is TGTGCCAGCCGGTTGCAAACGAACACCGGGGAGCTGTTTTTT.

The chain has TRBV5-1 and TRBJ2-1, with 8 bases fitting TRBD1. The CDR3 has 13 amino acids. Trimming cost V 0 bases and J 16 bases; bases outside gene matches: 9. Looked up from germline, CDR1 is SGHRS and CDR2 is YFSETQ. The CDR3 DNA reads as TGCGCCAGCAGCTTGGCTACGGGACAGGCTAAATTCTTC. It encodes CASSLATGQAKFF.

This sequence joins TRBV5-1 and TRBJ1-1, with D possibly matching TRBD1 (5 bases). This CDR3 has 15 amino acids. Trimming pared 1 base from V and 3 bases from J, leaving 13 bases between. In germline, CDR1 is SGHRS, CDR2 YFSETQ. CDR3 DNA: TGCGCCAGCAGCTTGTTAAGGGGCGCCGACACTGAAGCTTTCTTT. Its protein is CASSLLRGADTEAFF.